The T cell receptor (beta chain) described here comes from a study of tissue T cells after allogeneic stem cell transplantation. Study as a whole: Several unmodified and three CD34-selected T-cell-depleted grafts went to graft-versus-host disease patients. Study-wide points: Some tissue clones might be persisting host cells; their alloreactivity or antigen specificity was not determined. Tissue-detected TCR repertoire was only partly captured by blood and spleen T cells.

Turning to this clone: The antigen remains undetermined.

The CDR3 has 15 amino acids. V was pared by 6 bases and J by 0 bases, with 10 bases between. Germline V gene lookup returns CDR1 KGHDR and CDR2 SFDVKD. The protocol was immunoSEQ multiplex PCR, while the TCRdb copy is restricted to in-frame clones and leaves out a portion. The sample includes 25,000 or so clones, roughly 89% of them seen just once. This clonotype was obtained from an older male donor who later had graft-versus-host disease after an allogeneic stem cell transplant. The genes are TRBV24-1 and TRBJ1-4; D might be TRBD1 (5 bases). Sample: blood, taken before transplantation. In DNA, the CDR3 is TGTGCCACCAGTCTCCAGGGAGCAACTAATGAAAAACTGTTTTTT. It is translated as CATSLQGATNEKLFF.